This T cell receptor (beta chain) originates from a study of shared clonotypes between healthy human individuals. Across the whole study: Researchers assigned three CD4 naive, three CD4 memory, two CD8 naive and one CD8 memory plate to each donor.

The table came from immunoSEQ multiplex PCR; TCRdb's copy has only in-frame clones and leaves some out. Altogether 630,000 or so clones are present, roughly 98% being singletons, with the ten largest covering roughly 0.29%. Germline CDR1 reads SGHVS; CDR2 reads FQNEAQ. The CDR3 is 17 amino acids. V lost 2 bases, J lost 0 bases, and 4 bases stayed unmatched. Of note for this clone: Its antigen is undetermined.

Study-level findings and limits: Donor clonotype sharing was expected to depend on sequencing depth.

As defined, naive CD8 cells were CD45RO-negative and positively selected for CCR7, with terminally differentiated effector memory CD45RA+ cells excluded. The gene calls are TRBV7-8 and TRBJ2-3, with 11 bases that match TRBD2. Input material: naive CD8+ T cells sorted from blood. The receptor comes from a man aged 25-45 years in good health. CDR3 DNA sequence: TGTGCCAGCAGCTTATTACTAGCGGGGGCTAGCACAGATACGCAGTATTTT. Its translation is CASSLLLAGASTDTQYF.